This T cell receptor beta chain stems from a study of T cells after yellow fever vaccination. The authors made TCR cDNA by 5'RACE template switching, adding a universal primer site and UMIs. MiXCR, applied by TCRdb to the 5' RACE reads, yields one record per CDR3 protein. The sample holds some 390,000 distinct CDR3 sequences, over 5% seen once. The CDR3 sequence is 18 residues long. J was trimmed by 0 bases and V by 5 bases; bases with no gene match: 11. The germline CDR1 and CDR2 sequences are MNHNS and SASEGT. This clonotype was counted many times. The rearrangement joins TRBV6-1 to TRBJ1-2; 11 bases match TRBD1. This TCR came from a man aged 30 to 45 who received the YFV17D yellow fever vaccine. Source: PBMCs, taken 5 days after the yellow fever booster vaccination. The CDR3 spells CASSTRTGGTSTNYGYTF. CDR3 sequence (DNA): TGTGCCAGCAGTACCCGGACAGGGGGCACGTCAACTAACTATGGCTACACCTTC.